Following are 10 T cell receptor beta chains from one sample sequenced in a study of identical twins. TCRdb processed the 5' RACE reads anew with MiXCR; each CDR3 protein has one entry. In the table there are 1,800,000 or so distinct CDR3 sequences, 32% of which are singletons. Material for sequencing was cord blood. These receptors originate from a newborn girl in good health.

V and J are TRBV5-1 and TRBJ2-2; D unclear. CDR3 length: 15 residues. The germline V and J ends were trimmed by 0 bases and 6 bases, with 12 bases remaining between them. Looked up from germline, CDR1 is SGHRS and CDR2 is YFSETQ. For the CDR3, the DNA is TGCGCCAGCAGCTTGGCCCTAATAGAGTCCGGGGAGCTGTTTTTT. Translated, it gives CASSLALIESGELFF.

The table lists this clonotype with a few counts. The chain uses TRBV29-1 and TRBJ1-1; D unclear. Germline V gene data show CDR1 as SQVTM and CDR2 as ANQGSEA. The length of the CDR3 is 13 residues. Trimming pared 3 bases from V and 1 base from J, leaving 9 bases between. As DNA, the CDR3 is TGCAGCGTTGATCGGGGAACGAACACTGAAGCTTTCTTT. This sequence encodes CSVDRGTNTEAFF.

Details on this clonotype: One junction end disagrees with the germline gene, perhaps due to a read error. The rearrangement uses TRBV4-1 and TRBJ2-4, with TRBD1 identical over 9 bases. The CDR3 is made up of 18 amino acids. Germline CDR1 MGHRA, CDR2 YSYEKL. The CDR3 sequence: CASSQQGAWSLAKNIQYF. The CDR3 DNA is TGTGCCAGCAGCCAACAGGGGGCATGGTCTCTAGCCAAAAACATTCAGTACTTC.

The chain carries TRBV4-2 and TRBJ2-3; TRBD1 matches at 11 bases. This CDR3 comprises 16 residues. V lost 4 bases and J lost 5; bases outside the gene matches: 8. CDR1 is LGHNA, CDR2 YNFKEQ, per germline. CDR3 sequence reads: CASSLRTGGVKDTQYF. The CDR3 nucleotides read TGTGCCAGCAGCCTAAGGACAGGGGGCGTAAAAGATACGCAGTATTTT.

The sample holds a few counts of this clonotype. This sequence joins TRBV21-1 and TRBJ2-7; the table names TRBD1, a call not compared with the DNA. TRBV21-1 is deemed a pseudogene. CDR3 length: 14 amino acids. CDR3 in DNA: TGTGCCAGCAGCACACCGGGACACCGCTACGAGCAGTACTTC. Protein product: CASSTPGHRYEQYF.

This clonotype has only a few counts. The gene calls are TRBV3-1 and TRBJ2-5; 7 bases align to TRBD2. The CDR3 spans 14 residues. V was clipped by 6 bases and J by 3 bases; unmatched bases: 7. The germline CDR1 and CDR2 sequences are LGHDT and YNNKEL (reference sequence). Here the CDR3 DNA reads TGTGCCAGCAGTAGGACTAGAGGGGAAGAGACCCAGTACTTC. This codes for CASSRTRGEETQYF.

V and J are TRBV7-9 and TRBJ1-3; D is possibly TRBD1 (5 bases). The germline V and J ends were trimmed by 5 bases and 0 bases, with 11 bases remaining between them. The CDR3 totals 15 residues. The germline V gene encodes CDR1 SEHNR and CDR2 FQNEAQ (reference sequence). CDR3 sequence: CASSLGDGSGNTIYF. The CDR3 nucleotides read TGTGCCAGCAGCCTAGGGGACGGCTCTGGAAACACCATATATTTT.

This clonotype has ten or more counts. The chain uses TRBV5-1 and TRBJ2-1; 9 bases map to TRBD2. There are 16 residues in the CDR3. Looked up from germline, CDR1 is SGHRS and CDR2 is YFSETQ. The J segment lost 4 bases and the V segment lost 4 bases, leaving 9 bases of the junction unmatched. The CDR3, as DNA: TGCGCCAGCAGCCATCCTAGACTAGCGGCTTACAATGAGCAGTTCTTC. This translates into CASSHPRLAAYNEQFF.

The chain recombines TRBV27 with TRBJ1-6; TRBD1 is a possible D gene (5 bases). With 4 bases removed from V and 0 bases from J, the gap between germline ends came to 25 bases. Germline V gene sequence: CDR1 MNHEY, CDR2 SMNVEV (reference sequence). The CDR3 is 21 amino acids. CDR3 region: CASSYTGNRPAGSSYNSPLHF. Written as DNA, the CDR3 is TGTGCCAGCAGTTACACCGGAAACAGGCCCGCGGGAAGCTCCTATAATTCACCCCTCCACTTT.

The chain carries TRBV6-1 and TRBJ2-7; D not resolved. The CDR3 has 14 amino acids. Trimming shortened V by 3 bases and J by 1 base, and 10 bases separated the two germline ends. The V gene's germline CDR1 is MNHNS and CDR2 SASEGT. Here the CDR3 DNA reads TGTGCCAGCAGTGACCCCTTTCGGTCCTACGAGCAGTACTTC. It specifies CASSDPFRSYEQYF.